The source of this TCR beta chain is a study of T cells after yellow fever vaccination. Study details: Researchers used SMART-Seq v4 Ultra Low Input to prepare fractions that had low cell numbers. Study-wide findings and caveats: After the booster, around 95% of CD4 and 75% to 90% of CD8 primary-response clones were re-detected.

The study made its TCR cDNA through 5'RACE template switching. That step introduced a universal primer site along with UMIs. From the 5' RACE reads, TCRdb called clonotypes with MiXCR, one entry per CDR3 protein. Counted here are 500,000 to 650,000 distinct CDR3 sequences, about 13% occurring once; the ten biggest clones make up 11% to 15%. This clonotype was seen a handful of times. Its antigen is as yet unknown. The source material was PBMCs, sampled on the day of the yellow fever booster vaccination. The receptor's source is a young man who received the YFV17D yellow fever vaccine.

The CDR3 sequence: CASSYVEAQYF. As DNA, the CDR3 is TGTGCCAGCAGTTATGTGGAAGCGCAGTATTTT. This chain uses TRBV6-2 or TRBV6-3 with TRBJ2-3; no definite D call. CDR1 and CDR2 from the germline V gene are MNHEY and SVGEGT. The CDR3 length is 11 residues. V was trimmed by 3 bases and J by 10 bases, leaving 8 bases between them.